What follows are 23 T cell receptor beta chains derived from one specimen sequenced in a study of OX40 agonist ivuxolimab in advanced cancers. This table comes from immunoSEQ multiplex PCR, and its TCRdb copy is limited to in-frame clones, with some not included. The sample has about 57,000 clones, approximately 82% seen once. The input for sequencing was CD4+ or CD8+ T cells sorted from blood, taken in a trial of the OX40 agonist ivuxolimab. The origin of the receptors is an adult with an advanced solid tumor such as melanoma, head and neck, liver or kidney cancer.

The rearrangement joins TRBV7-6 to TRBJ2-1; D might be TRBD1 or TRBD2, each matching 5 bases. The CDR3 totals 13 residues. Trimming shortened V by 0 bases and J by 8 bases, and 8 bases separated the two germline ends. Germline lookup yields CDR1 SGHVS and CDR2 FNYEAQ. This CDR3 is CASSLAWGYEQFF. The CDR3 bases are TGTGCCAGCAGCTTAGCGTGGGGGTATGAGCAGTTCTTC.

The chain links TRBV10-3 to TRBJ1-4, with a possible D match to TRBD1 (6 bases). The germline V gene has CDR1 ENHRY and CDR2 SYGVKD. Between the trimmed V and J ends, which lost 2 bases and 7 bases, there was a span of 11 bases. The CDR3 contains 14 residues. This CDR3 reads CAISEGGASEKLFF. DNA for the CDR3: TGTGCCATCAGTGAGGGGGGGGCAAGTGAAAAACTGTTTTTT.

The CDR3 DNA reads as TGTGCCAGCGCAAGGACAGTCGGGGAGACCCAGTACTTC. Amino acids: CASARTVGETQYF. The chain has TRBV27 and TRBJ2-5, with D possibly TRBD1 on 6 matching bases. The CDR3 covers 13 residues. V lost 8 bases and J 5 bases, leaving 15 bases between the germline ends. Germline CDR1 and CDR2: MNHEY and SMNVEV (reference sequence).

V gene TRBV11-2 combines with J gene TRBJ2-5; D may correspond to TRBD1 or TRBD2 (5 bases each). The J call is in doubt because the DNA end fits TRBJ2-7 better. CDR3 size: 16 residues. The germline V gene has CDR1 SGHAT and CDR2 FQNNGV. CDR3 in DNA: TGTGCCAGCAGCTTAGCAGGGACCGGAGGTCTCTACGAGCAGTACTTC. Translation gives CASSLAGTGGLYEQYF.

This clone has just a few counts. The V call is TRBV9, the J call TRBJ2-5; D gene unclear. CDR3 size: 11 residues. Trimming pared 3 bases from V and 3 bases from J, leaving 3 bases between. The germline CDR1 and CDR2 sequences are SGDLS and YYNGEE. CDR3 in amino acids: CASSAKETQYF. CDR3 DNA sequence: TGTGCCAGCAGCGCAAAAGAGACCCAGTACTTC.

The chain couples TRBV5-1 to TRBJ1-1, with D perhaps TRBD1 (6 bases). Trimming took off 1 base at V and 1 base at J, with 11 bases between the two ends. CDR3 length: 15 amino acids. Looked up from germline, CDR1 is SGHRS and CDR2 is YFSETQ. Here the CDR3 DNA reads TGCGCCAGCAGCTTGTACACAGGGCAGAACACTGAAGCTTTCTTT. This translates into CASSLYTGQNTEAFF. Full variable domain (outside the CDR3, taken from reference TRBV5-1 and TRBJ1-1): KAGVTQTPRYLIKTRGQQVTLSCSPISGHRSVSWYQQTPGQGLQFLFEYFSETQRNKGNFPGRFSGRQFSNSRSEMNVSTLELGDSALYLCASSLYTGQNTEAFFGQGTRLTVV.

This clone showed up just a few times. V gene TRBV6-5 combines with J gene TRBJ1-6; the D is unclear. This CDR3 is 14 amino acids long. Trimming cost V 5 bases and J 9 bases, with 14 bases left between them. Germline V gene lookup returns CDR1 MNHEY and CDR2 SVGAGI. This CDR3 is CASSEGSGGSPLHF. For the CDR3, the DNA is TGTGCCAGCAGTGAGGGATCCGGTGGTTCACCCCTCCACTTT.

This chain joins TRBV4-1 and TRBJ1-4, with 10 bases identical to TRBD1. The V gene's germline CDR1 is MGHRA and CDR2 YSYEKL. The CDR3 totals 17 residues. J gave up 0 bases and V 1 base, and 2 bases lay outside the gene matches. Written as DNA, the CDR3 is TGCGCCAGCAGCCAAGGACAGGGGGCTGCAACTAATGAAAAACTGTTTTTT. Translating it yields CASSQGQGAATNEKLFF.

The rearrangement joins TRBV19 to TRBJ1-5; D possibly corresponds to TRBD1 (6 bases). The CDR3 runs to 15 residues. The V end lost 3 bases, the J end lost 5 bases, and 14 bases lay between the germline ends. Germline CDR1 and CDR2: LNHDA and SQIVND (reference sequence). The CDR3 nucleotides read TGTGCCAGTAGTATCCCGGGACAAAGCTATCAGCCCCAGCATTTT. Its translation is CASSIPGQSYQPQHF.

This clone is judged medium-sized (0.01 to 0.1%). The gene calls are TRBV4-2 and TRBJ1-1; the D gene is possibly TRBD1 (5 bases). Trimming removed 0 bases from V and 3 bases from J, with 11 bases in between. The CDR3 runs 15 residues. The germline CDR1 and CDR2 sequences are LGHNA and YNFKEQ. The CDR3 is CASSQEPGQHTEAFF. As DNA, the CDR3 is TGTGCCAGCAGCCAAGAACCAGGGCAACACACTGAAGCTTTCTTT.

The CDR3 spells CASSPSEVYEQYF. The CDR3 region has the DNA TGTGCCAGCTCACCATCGGAGGTTTACGAGCAGTACTTC. This sequence joins TRBV18 and TRBJ2-7, with D possibly matching TRBD2 (5 bases). The V gene's germline CDR1 is KGHSH and CDR2 LQKENI. This CDR3 comprises 13 residues. Trimming cost V 2 bases and J 4 bases, with 9 bases left between them.

A few counts support this clone. V is TRBV9 and J is TRBJ1-4, with TRBD1 matching 9 bases. This CDR3 region has 16 residues. Germline CDR1 reads SGDLS; CDR2 reads YYNGEE. V lost 4 bases, J lost 5 bases, and 9 bases stayed unmatched. CDR3 coding DNA: TGTGCCAGCAGCCCAGTAGAGGGACAGGGAAATGAAAAACTGTTTTTT. It translates to CASSPVEGQGNEKLFF.

This rearrangement joins TRBV29-1 to TRBJ2-7; TRBD2 matches 11 bases. From germline, CDR1 is SQVTM and CDR2 ANQGSEA. The CDR3 contains 14 residues. J lost 1 base, V lost 2 bases, and 1 base had no gene match. In nucleotides, the CDR3 is TGCAGCGTTGAATGGACTAGCGGGTCCTACGAGCAGTACTTC. Its translation is CSVEWTSGSYEQYF.

The chain recombines TRBV14 with TRBJ2-1; the match to TRBD1 covers 12 bases. CDR1 is SGHDN and CDR2 is FVKESK in the germline V gene. The V gene end was trimmed by 1 base and the J gene end by 9 bases; junction bases not matched to a gene: 10. CDR3 length: 17 amino acids. CDR3 DNA sequence: TGTGCCAGCAGCCAAGGGAGACCGGGACAGGGGGCGAGTGAGCAGTTCTTC. The encoded protein is CASSQGRPGQGASEQFF.

V gene TRBV13 combines with J gene TRBJ2-7, with TRBD2 matching over 8 bases. CDR1 is PRHDT and CDR2 is FYEKMQ in the germline V gene (reference sequence). The trim removed 5 bases at V and 2 bases at J, leaving 2 bases unmatched. The CDR3 runs 13 residues. CDR3 loop: CASSPGGAYEQYF. Written as DNA, the CDR3 is TGTGCCAGCAGCCCGGGGGGGGCCTACGAGCAGTACTTC. Supplemented by reference TRBV13 and TRBJ2-7, the full variable domain reads AAGVIQSPRHLIKEKRETATLKCYPIPRHDTVYWYQQGPGQDPQFLISFYEKMQSDKGSIPDRFSAQQFSDYHSELNMSSLELGDSALYFCASSPGGAYEQYFGPGTRLTVT.

The rearrangement joins TRBV9 to TRBJ2-7; 7 bases map to TRBD1. Germline assignment: CDR1 SGDLS and CDR2 YYNGEE. V lost 2 bases to trimming and J lost 0 bases; unmatched junction nucleotides: 5. This CDR3 comprises 15 residues. The DNA for the CDR3 is TGTGCCAGCAGCGTCGGGCAGGGGGTCTCCTACGAGCAGTACTTC. This translates into CASSVGQGVSYEQYF. The full variable domain, in which reference TRBV9 and TRBJ2-7 provide the parts outside the CDR3, is DSGVTQTPKHLITATGQRVTLRCSPRSGDLSVYWYQQSLDQGLQFLIQYYNGEERAKGNILERFSAQQFPDLHSELNLSSLELGDSALYFCASSVGQGVSYEQYFGPGTRLTVT.

This chain uses TRBV2 with TRBJ1-4; perhaps TRBD1 as D (5 bases). This CDR3 contains 15 residues. The germline gives CDR1 SNHLY, CDR2 FYNNEI. The germline V and J ends were trimmed by 7 bases and 0 bases, with 12 bases remaining between them. The CDR3 protein is CASNGRGSTNEKLFF. In DNA, the CDR3 is TGTGCCAGCAATGGCCGGGGCTCAACTAATGAAAAACTGTTTTTT.

V is TRBV7-9 and J is TRBJ1-1; D uncertain. CDR1 is SEHNR, CDR2 FQNEAQ, per germline (reference sequence). Trimming cost V 2 bases and J 1 base, with 5 bases left between them. CDR3 length equals 13 residues. The CDR3 sequence: CASSLQENTEAFF. In DNA form, the CDR3 reads TGTGCCAGCAGCTTACAGGAGAACACTGAAGCTTTCTTT.

The V call is TRBV28, the J call TRBJ2-7; tentatively, D is TRBD1 (5 bases). This CDR3 has 14 amino acids. Deletions cut 5 bases from V and 4 bases from J, with 15 bases between. Germline values: CDR1 MDHEN, CDR2 SYDVKM. The CDR3 DNA sequence: TGTGCCAGCAGTGAGGTGTTAGGGGCGTACGAGCAGTACTTC. This gives the protein CASSEVLGAYEQYF.

The CDR3 DNA follows: TGTGCCAGCAGCTCCTCCCCGGGTCGGGGCTCCTACAATGAGCAGTTCTTC. Encoded protein: CASSSSPGRGSYNEQFF. The chain combines TRBV7-9 with TRBJ2-1; D perhaps matches TRBD2 (5 bases). The germline CDR1 and CDR2 sequences are SEHNR and FQNEAQ (reference sequence). The CDR3 length is 17 residues. Deletions cut 4 bases from V and 0 bases from J, with 16 bases between.

V gene TRBV7-9 combines with J gene TRBJ2-4; the D gene could be TRBD1 or TRBD2 (5 bases each). The CDR3 spans 15 residues. The germline V gene encodes CDR1 SEHNR and CDR2 FQNEAQ (reference sequence). Deletions cut 5 bases from V and 6 bases from J, with 17 bases between. CDR3 sequence reads: CASSPRDLRGNIQYF. CDR3 coding DNA: TGTGCCAGCAGCCCAAGGGACCTAAGAGGAAACATTCAGTACTTC.

The chain recombines TRBV6-1 with TRBJ2-7; 7 nucleotides match TRBD2. CDR1 is MNHNS and CDR2 is SASEGT in the germline V gene. Trimming took 10 bases from V and 2 from J; bases not matched to a gene: 11. This CDR3 is 14 amino acids long. This CDR3 is CATHNSGLAYEQYF. CDR3 nucleotides: TGTGCCACCCACAATAGCGGGCTTGCCTACGAGCAGTACTTC.

The chain carries TRBV10-3 and TRBJ1-1; 8 nucleotides match TRBD1. Germline trimming cut 9 bases from V and 1 base from J; bases unmatched to any gene: 7. CDR3 length: 14 residues. Germline CDR1 ENHRY, CDR2 SYGVKD. The DNA for the CDR3 is TGTGCCATACAAACAGGGGGGCAGAACACTGAAGCTTTCTTT. Protein sequence: CAIQTGGQNTEAFF.